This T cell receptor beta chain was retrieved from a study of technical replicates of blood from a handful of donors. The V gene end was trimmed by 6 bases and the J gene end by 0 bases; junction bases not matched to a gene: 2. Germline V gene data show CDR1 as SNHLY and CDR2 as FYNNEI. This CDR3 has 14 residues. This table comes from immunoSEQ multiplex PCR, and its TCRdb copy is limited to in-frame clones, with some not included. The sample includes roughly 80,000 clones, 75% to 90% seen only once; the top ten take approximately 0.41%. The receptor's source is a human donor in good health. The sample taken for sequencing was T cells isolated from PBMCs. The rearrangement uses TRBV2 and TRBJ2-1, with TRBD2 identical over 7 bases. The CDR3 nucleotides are TGTGCCAGCAGGGGCGGGAGCTCCTACAATGAGCAGTTCTTC. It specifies CASRGGSSYNEQFF.